These 14 T cell receptor beta chains originate from one sample sequenced in a study of shared clonotypes between healthy human individuals. Measured with immunoSEQ multiplex PCR; TCRdb has only the in-frame clones, and not every one. The repertoire holds roughly 720,000 clones, around 91% seen once, with 30% to 40% in the top ten. The sample comprised memory CD8+ T cells from PBMCs. Subset described: CD45RO+ cells pooled with CCR7-negative TemRA cells. The receptors here all came from a man between 18 and 35 years old in good health. Some clones in this sample may be carry-over from other donors' samples.

The V and J genes are TRBV5-6 and TRBJ2-7, with 10 bases identical to TRBD1. With 3 bases clipped from V and 0 bases from J, the junction kept 6 bases outside the gene matches. Germline values: CDR1 SGHDT, CDR2 YYEEEE. The CDR3 totals 16 residues. The CDR3 DNA sequence: TGTGCCAGCAGCTCTAAACGACAGGGGGCCTCCTACGAGCAGTACTTC. Translated: CASSSKRQGASYEQYF.

CDR3 sequence (DNA): TGCGCCAGCAGCCTCGCCCCCGGGACTCAGTTAGGGGATACGCAGTATTTT. Translated: CASSLAPGTQLGDTQYF. The chain employs TRBV4-3 and TRBJ2-3; possibly TRBD2 for D (6 bases). The CDR3 extends over 17 amino acids. V lost 4 bases and J lost 6, with 23 bases in between. Germline V gene data show CDR1 as LGHNA and CDR2 as YSLEER.

The chain links TRBV2 to TRBJ2-7; the match to TRBD1 covers 8 bases. This CDR3 contains 14 residues. V dropped 6 bases and J dropped 3; count of bases not matched to a gene: 7. Germline assignment: CDR1 SNHLY and CDR2 FYNNEI. CDR3 nucleotide sequence: TGTGCCAGCAGGGGACAGGCGTCTTACTACGAGCAGTACTTC. It encodes CASRGQASYYEQYF. Complete variable domain (other parts from reference TRBV2 and TRBJ2-7): EPEVTQTPSHQVTQMGQEVILRCVPISNHLYFYWYRQILGQKVEFLVSFYNNEISEKSEIFDDQFSVERPDGSNFTLKIRSTKLEDSAMYFCASRGQASYYEQYFGPGTRLTVT.

The count of this clone is one. V is TRBV15 and J is TRBJ2-2; D gene ambiguous. The CDR3 sequence is 14 residues long. The germline gives CDR1 LNHNV, CDR2 YYDKDF (reference sequence). Trimming took off 1 base at V and 7 bases at J, with 10 bases between the two ends. In nucleotides, the CDR3 is TGTGCCACCAGCAGAGTCCAGGTCGGCGGGGAGCTGTTTTTT. Protein: CATSRVQVGGELFF.

The rearrangement joins TRBV11-2 to TRBJ2-1, with D unclear. This CDR3 comprises 17 residues. Trimming pared 5 bases from V and 2 bases from J, leaving 19 bases between. Germline values: CDR1 SGHAT, CDR2 FQNNGV. CDR3 residues: CASSLHSGGTPYNEQFF. As DNA, the CDR3 is TGTGCCAGCAGCCTCCACTCGGGCGGCACTCCCTACAATGAGCAGTTCTTC. The variable domain in full, completed from reference TRBV11-2 and TRBJ2-1, reads EAGVAQSPRYKIIEKRQSVAFWCNPISGHATLYWYQQILGQGPKLLIQFQNNGVVDDSQLPKDRFSAERLKGVDSTLKIQPAKLEDSAVYLCASSLHSGGTPYNEQFFGPGTRLTVL.

The chain is built from TRBV18 and TRBJ2-5, with TRBD1 as a possible D gene (6 bases). The CDR3 sequence is 15 residues long. Germline values: CDR1 KGHSH, CDR2 LQKENI. With 1 base removed from V and 4 bases from J, the gap between germline ends came to 13 bases. The CDR3 is CASSPLRGQIETQYF. The CDR3 DNA reads as TGTGCCAGCTCACCACTTCGTGGACAGATAGAGACCCAGTACTTC.

The chain employs TRBV7-9 and TRBJ2-3, with 7 bases identical to TRBD1. Per germline, CDR1 SEHNR and CDR2 FQNEAQ (reference sequence). The CDR3 has 15 amino acids. Trimming cost V 5 bases and J 4 bases; bases outside gene matches: 9. DNA for the CDR3: TGTGCCAGCAGCCCCCGACAGGGTCCGGCAGATACGCAGTATTTT. Residues: CASSPRQGPADTQYF.

In this sample, this clone turned up once. V and J are TRBV7-9 and TRBJ2-2; no definite D call. The germline V gene encodes CDR1 SEHNR and CDR2 FQNEAQ (reference sequence). V was clipped by 5 bases and J by 3 bases, with 10 bases between them. CDR3 size: 14 residues. The CDR3 bases are TGTGCCAGCAGCCACCCTGGGGACACCGGGGAGCTGTTTTTT. Protein: CASSHPGDTGELFF.

This clone was seen a few times. The sample contains more than one DNA sequence encoding this CDR3. The rearrangement joins TRBV9 to TRBJ2-7, with D tentatively TRBD1 (5 bases). The germline gives CDR1 SGDLS, CDR2 YYNGEE. The V end was cut by 0 bases, the J end by 0 bases, with 7 bases between. The CDR3 is 14 amino acids. The CDR3 reads CASSVGGSSYEQYF. Here the CDR3 DNA reads TGTGCCAGCAGCGTAGGGGGCAGCTCCTACGAGCAGTACTTC.

The chain links TRBV7-9 to TRBJ1-3, with TRBD1 matching over 7 bases. There are 14 residues in the CDR3. The germline V gene has CDR1 SEHNR and CDR2 FQNEAQ (reference sequence). Unmatched junction bases numbered 7, after V lost 4 bases and J lost 7 bases. The CDR3 DNA follows: TGTGCCAGCAGCTCGGCGGCAGGGGGGAACACCATATATTTT. It codes for CASSSAAGGNTIYF.

The chain is built from TRBV7-2 and TRBJ2-2; TRBD2 is a possible D gene (5 bases). The CDR3 covers 15 residues. The germline gives CDR1 SGHTA, CDR2 FQGNSA. Deletions cut 2 bases from V and 7 bases from J, with 14 bases between. The CDR3 DNA is TGTGCCAGCAGCTTACTGTTAAGTGGGAGCGGGGAGCTGTTTTTT. Its protein product is CASSLLLSGSGELFF.

CDR3 bases: TGTGCCAGCAGCTTAGGACGGCAGGGGGAAAACATTCAGTACTTC. This encodes CASSLGRQGENIQYF. The V and J genes are TRBV7-3 and TRBJ2-4, with TRBD1 matching 7 bases. Unmatched junction bases numbered 6, after V lost 2 bases and J lost 5 bases. CDR3 size: 15 residues. Germline CDR1 and CDR2: SGHTA and FQGTGA.

The chain couples TRBV2 to TRBJ1-2; 7 nucleotides agree with TRBD1. Germline trimming cut 7 bases from V and 3 bases from J; bases unmatched to any gene: 17. The CDR3 is made up of 17 amino acids. CDR1 and CDR2 from the germline V gene are SNHLY and FYNNEI. CDR3 nucleotides: TGTGCCAGCACTAATCCTAGAGGGACAGCTGGGGACTATGGCTACACCTTC. It codes for CASTNPRGTAGDYGYTF.

As regards this clone: Other DNA sequences within the sample encode an identical CDR3. V usage is TRBV6-6 and J usage is TRBJ2-7; unclear D gene. This CDR3 region has 12 residues. V was cut by 0 bases and J by 5 bases, with 5 bases left in between. Germline V gene sequence: CDR1 MNHNY, CDR2 SVGAGI (reference sequence). The CDR3 spells CASSYSIDEQYF. CDR3 sequence (DNA): TGTGCCAGCAGTTACTCGATAGACGAGCAGTACTTC.